This entry lists 3 T cell receptor beta chains sequenced from one sample in a study of cytomegalovirus exposure and HLA in healthy donors. With 60 Vbeta and 13 Jbeta primers, the PCR was carried out. Data came from immunoSEQ multiplex PCR; TCRdb stores just in-frame clones and leaves some out. The sample records some 110,000 clones, about 74% being singletons. The sequenced sample was PBMCs. These receptor sequences come from a woman aged 45-65 years in good health and CMV-seropositive.

The chain joins TRBV18 to TRBJ1-6; D remains ambiguous. This CDR3 has 17 amino acids. V shed 2 bases and J shed 0 bases, with 11 bases lying between them. Germline loops: CDR1 KGHSH, CDR2 LQKENI. CDR3 in DNA: TGTGCCAGCTCACCAAAGGAGGGAAGCTCCTATAATTCACCCCTCCACTTT. Translated: CASSPKEGSSYNSPLHF.

The chain combines TRBV27 with TRBJ2-1; TRBD2 agrees at 8 bases. Germline CDR1 is MNHEY and CDR2 is SMNVEV (reference sequence). V trimming: 0 bases; J trimming: 7 bases; junction bases outside the gene matches: 5. The CDR3 is 15 amino acids. CDR3 nucleotide sequence: TGTGCCAGCAGTTTATCCGGGGGGGCATGGAATGAGCAGTTCTTC. Residues: CASSLSGGAWNEQFF.

The chain carries TRBV6-6 and TRBJ1-3; D uncertain. This CDR3 spans 13 amino acids. Germline CDR1 and CDR2: MNHNY and SVGAGI (reference sequence). The V gene lost 5 bases and the J gene lost 1 base, with 6 bases spanning the gap. The CDR3 DNA is TGTGCCAGCAGTACACGATCTGGAAACACCATATATTTT. It specifies CASSTRSGNTIYF.